A selection of T cell receptor beta chains follows, all from one sample in a study of cytomegalovirus exposure and HLA in healthy donors. The table came from immunoSEQ multiplex PCR; TCRdb's copy has only in-frame clones and leaves some out. Of some 130,000 clones in the sample, around three quarters were seen once. Specimen: PBMCs. These receptors were obtained from a man aged 35-49 years in good health and CMV-seropositive. The CDR3 runs from the conserved cysteine through the conserved F or W. A D gene is named only where the DNA matches it firmly.

>TRBJ2-7|TRBV23-1|TRBD1
CASSHDRTGNVYEQYF
TGCGCCAGCAGTCACGACAGGACAGGGAACGTCTACGAGCAGTACTTC
>TRBJ2-4|TRBV5-6|TRBD2
CASSTPGTSSVIAKNIQYF
TGTGCCAGCAGCACCCCCGGGACTAGCAGCGTTATAGCCAAAAACATTCAGTACTTC
>TRBJ2-1|TRBV7-9|NA
CASSLYPQGSNEQFF
TGTGCCAGCAGCTTATACCCACAGGGAAGCAATGAGCAGTTCTTC
>TRBJ1-5|TRBV10-1|NA
CASSGASDQPQHF
TGCGCCAGCAGTGGGGCATCGGATCAGCCCCAGCATTTT
>TRBJ1-2|TRBV18|TRBD1
CASSPPGTGNINYGYTF
TGTGCCAGCTCACCACCAGGGACAGGGAACATTAACTATGGCTACACCTTC
>TRBJ1-1|TRBV30|NA
CAWSVNRDTEAFF
TGTGCCTGGAGTGTGAACAGGGACACTGAAGCTTTCTTT
>TRBJ2-3|TRBV11-2|NA
CASSLTGIRTDTQYF
TGTGCCAGCAGCTTAACAGGGATCCGCACAGATACGCAGTATTTT
>TRBJ2-6|TRBV9|TRBD1
CASSEDRVSTGANVLTF
TGTGCCAGCAGCGAGGACAGGGTTTCGACTGGGGCCAACGTCCTGACTTTC
>TRBJ2-5|TRBV5-1|NA
CASSEDIRHRETQYF
TGCGCCAGCAGCGAGGACATCCGACACAGAGAGACCCAGTACTTC
>TRBJ2-7|TRBV10-3|TRBD2
CAISPGTSYEQYF
TGTGCCATCAGTCCTGGGACTAGCTACGAGCAGTACTTC